The sequence of this T cell receptor (beta chain) was determined in a study of identical twins. General study results and limits: Insertions were fewer in abundant cord blood beta clonotypes, whereas memory repertoires showed none of this pattern. Analyses of zero insertions could, in part, be confounded by invariant MAIT and iNKT cells.

This CDR3 has 13 amino acids. Germline V lookup: CDR1 SGHVS, CDR2 FNYEAQ. V gave up 1 base and J gave up 5 bases, with 6 bases separating them. This clonotype occurred many times. Antigen: not known. It was template switching that added a universal primer site, and there were unique molecular identifiers on the cDNA. TCRdb reprocessed the 5' RACE reads via MiXCR and lists one record per CDR3 protein. The data show hundreds of thousands of distinct CDR3 sequences, less than 7% seen once. This sequence joins TRBV7-6 and TRBJ2-4; unclear D gene. This receptor was identified in a man aged 18 to 35 in good health. Source material: naive T cells sorted from blood. The CDR3 DNA reads TGTGCCAGCAGCTTAGATCTAGAAAACATTCAGTACTTC. Its translation is CASSLDLENIQYF.